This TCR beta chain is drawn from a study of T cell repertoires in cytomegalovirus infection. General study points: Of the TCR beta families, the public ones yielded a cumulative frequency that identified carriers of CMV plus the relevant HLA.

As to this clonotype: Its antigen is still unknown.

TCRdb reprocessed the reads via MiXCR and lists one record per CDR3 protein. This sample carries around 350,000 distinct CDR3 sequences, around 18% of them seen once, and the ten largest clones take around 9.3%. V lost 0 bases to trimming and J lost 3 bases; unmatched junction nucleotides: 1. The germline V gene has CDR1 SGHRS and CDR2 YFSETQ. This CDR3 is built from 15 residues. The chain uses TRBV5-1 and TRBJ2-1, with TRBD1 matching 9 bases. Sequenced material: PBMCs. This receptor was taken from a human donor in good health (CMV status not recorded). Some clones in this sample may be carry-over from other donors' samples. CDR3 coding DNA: TGCGCCAGCAGCTTGGTGGGACAGGGCTACAATGAGCAGTTCTTC. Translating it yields CASSLVGQGYNEQFF.